This TCR beta chain was sequenced for a study of OX40 agonist ivuxolimab in advanced cancers. Study-wide context: Patients in the trial were receiving intravenous ivuxolimab every 2 weeks, at doses of 0.01 to 10 mg/kg.

A few counts support this clone. No antigen is known for it. Drawing of blood for sampling happened at baseline, at cycle 4 day 1, and at cycle 7 day 1. CDR3 length equals 14 residues. CDR1 is MGHRA and CDR2 is YSYEKL in the germline V gene. V gave up 1 base and J gave up 5 bases, with 10 bases separating them. The table came from immunoSEQ multiplex PCR; TCRdb's copy has only in-frame clones and leaves some out. The profile covers about 34,000 clones, with 80% to 95% appearing a single time and around 4% taken by the ten largest. Study findings and constraints: Dosing at 0.1 to 3.0 mg/kg was accompanied by clonal expansion of CD4+ and CD8+ blood T cells by week 6.

The sequencing used CD4+ or CD8+ T cells sorted from blood, collected in a trial of the OX40 agonist ivuxolimab. J is TRBJ2-3 and V is TRBV4-1; D uncertain. The TCR was taken from an adult with an advanced solid tumor such as melanoma, head and neck, liver or kidney cancer. The CDR3 nucleotides are TGCGCCAGCAGCCAAGTGACCAGACTAGATACGCAGTATTTT. Residues: CASSQVTRLDTQYF.